This T cell receptor beta chain appears in the sequencing data of a study of molecular identifiers for immune sequencing clone quantification listed by TCRdb under 2018. Concerning the study at large: For a replicate experiment, the RNA from either about 20,000 or 100,000 naive CD8 T cells was divided into five aliquots, and four of those aliquots went on to sequencing. This methods study benchmarked molecular-identifier clustering-based TCR repertoire sequencing (MIDCIRS) and TCR RNA copy counting, using CD8 T cells to do so.

To note about this clonotype: Its specific antigen is unknown. The CDR3 carries no conserved terminal phenylalanine or tryptophan, so it likely arises from a read error.

The germline V gene encodes CDR1 SGHNT and CDR2 YYREEE (reference sequence). Inclusive of both ends, the CDR3 amounts to 20 amino acids. The only DNA kept is the CDR3, 60 bases in frame from the first base. Libraries of naive CD8 T cells were built from 20,000 to 1,000,000 sorted cells, with 10%, 30% or 50% of the purified RNA used. On a BD FACSAria II, naive CD8 T cells were FACS-sorted as CD8+CD4-CCR7+CD45RA+ and collected into RLT Plus buffer. To test detection sensitivity, Jurkat RNA equal to around nine TCR copies was added to samples of roughly 18,000-1,100,000 naive CD8 T cells. Enrichment of CD8 T cells was done with RosetteSep CD8+ T Cell Enrichment Cocktail plus Ficoll-Paque, and ACK red cell lysis came afterward. What the authors observed across the whole study: Naive libraries contained spiked-in Jurkat TCR RNA (around ten copies' worth), which is not part of the donor repertoire. In CMV-specific effector cells, clones with more than 20 RNA copies accounted for over 97% of molecules, whereas in naive cells such clones accounted for under 1%. When barcode sub-clustering was not used, chimeric consensus sequences inflated TCR diversity, with chimeras reaching as high as 47%. Modeling estimated 2.5 to 3 recovered TCR RNA copies per cell, compared with 8.5 to 10 by digital PCR, which implies about 30% capture efficiency. Highly expanded clone sizes could be underestimated if identical TCR molecules share a barcode. Even against a background of 750,000 to 1,000,000 naive CD8 T cells, spiked-in Jurkat TCR RNA amounting to a single cell's worth was reported to be detectable.

The library was produced with PCR. The instrument was an Illumina HiSeq 4000. Preparation of bulk TCR libraries followed a previously described approach, with the TCR primers listed in Table S5. Purification of total RNA was performed with the Qiagen AllPrep DNA/RNA kit. Before any analysis, reads coming from multiple sequencing runs of the same library were combined into one pool. The authors' pipeline ran thus. Only reads with exact TCR constant sequence were kept, trimmed to 150 nt, and grouped by their 12-nt molecular barcodes. Reads within each barcode group were sub-clustered using a 15% Levenshtein threshold, and quality-weighted consensus sequences were constructed for each RNA molecule. Non-functional sequences were filtered out, along with any lower-count sequence sitting one edit away from another sequence. On the basis of fitting two negative binomial distributions, barcode sub-clusters with fewer than 20% of the maximum read count were discarded. Using fastp trimming at Q25 and MiXCR clonotype assembly, TCRdb reanalyzed the public sequencing data and kept in-frame beta chains. Every distinct CDR3 protein forms one entry, paired with its most common genes and DNA. It is TCRdb's table, rather than the study itself, that gives the V and J calls and clone size. The sample contains over 600,000 distinct CDR3 sequences, just under 20% of them found a single time. The biggest ten clones account for around 0.86% of the sample.

The chain is encoded by TRBV5-4 joined to TRBJ2-6, with a weak D call of TRBD2 (6 bases match). The sequenced sample consisted of naive CD8+ T cells from blood, with Jurkat cell RNA spiked in. In the paper's terms, the cell subset or site label means: FACS-sorted CD8+CD4-CCR7+CD45RA+ naive T cells. This clonotype was obtained from a human donor in good health. Some libraries in this study had Jurkat cell RNA spiked in. The CDR3 region has the sequence CASSSSTPSVADRGANALTS. The DNA is TGTGCCAGCAGCTCATCAACCCCCTCGGTGGCCGACCGCGGGGCCAACGCCCTGACTTCC.